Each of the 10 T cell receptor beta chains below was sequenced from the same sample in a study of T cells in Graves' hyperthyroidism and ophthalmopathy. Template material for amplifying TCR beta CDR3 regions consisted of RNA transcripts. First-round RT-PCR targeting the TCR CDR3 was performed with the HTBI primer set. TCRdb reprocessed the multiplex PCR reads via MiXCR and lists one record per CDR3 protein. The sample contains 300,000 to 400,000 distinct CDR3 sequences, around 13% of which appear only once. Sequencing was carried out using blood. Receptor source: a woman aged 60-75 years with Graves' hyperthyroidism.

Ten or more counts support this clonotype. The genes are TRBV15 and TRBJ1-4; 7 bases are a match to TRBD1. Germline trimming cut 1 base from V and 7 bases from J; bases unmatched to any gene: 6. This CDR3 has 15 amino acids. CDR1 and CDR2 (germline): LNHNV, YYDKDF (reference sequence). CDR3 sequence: CATSRGRGASEKLFF. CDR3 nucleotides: TGTGCCACCAGCAGAGGCAGGGGGGCCTCTGAAAAACTGTTTTTT.

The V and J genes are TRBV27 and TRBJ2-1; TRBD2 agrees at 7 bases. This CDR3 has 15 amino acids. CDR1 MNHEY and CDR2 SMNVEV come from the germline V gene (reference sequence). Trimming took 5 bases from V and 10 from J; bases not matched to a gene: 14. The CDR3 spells CASSRGGRAGDEQFF. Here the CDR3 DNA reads TGTGCCAGCAGTCGAGGAGGGAGGGCCGGTGACGAGCAGTTCTTC.

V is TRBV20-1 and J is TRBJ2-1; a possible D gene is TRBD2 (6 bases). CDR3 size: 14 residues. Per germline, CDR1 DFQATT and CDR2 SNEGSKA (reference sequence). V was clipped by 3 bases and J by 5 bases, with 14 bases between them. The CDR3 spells CSARWGLRDNEQFF. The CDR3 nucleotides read TGCAGTGCTAGGTGGGGACTGAGGGACAATGAGCAGTTCTTC.

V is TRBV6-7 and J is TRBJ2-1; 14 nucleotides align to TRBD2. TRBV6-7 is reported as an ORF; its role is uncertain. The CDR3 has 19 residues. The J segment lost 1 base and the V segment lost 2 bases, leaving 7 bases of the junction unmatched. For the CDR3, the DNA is TGTGCCAGCAGTTACCTGAAACGACTAGCGGGAGGGTCCTACAATGAGCAGTTCTTC. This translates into CASSYLKRLAGGSYNEQFF.

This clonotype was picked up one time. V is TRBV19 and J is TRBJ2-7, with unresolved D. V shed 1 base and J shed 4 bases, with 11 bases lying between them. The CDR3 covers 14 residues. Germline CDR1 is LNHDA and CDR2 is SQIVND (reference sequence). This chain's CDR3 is CASSIAGSLYEQYF. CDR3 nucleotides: TGTGCCAGTAGTATAGCTGGATCATTATACGAGCAGTACTTC.

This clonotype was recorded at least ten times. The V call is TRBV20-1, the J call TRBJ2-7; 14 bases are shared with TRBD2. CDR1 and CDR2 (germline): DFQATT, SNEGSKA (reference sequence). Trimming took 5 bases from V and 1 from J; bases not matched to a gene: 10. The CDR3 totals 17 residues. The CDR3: CSAQPGLAGAPSYEQYF. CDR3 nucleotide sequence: TGCAGTGCTCAACCGGGACTAGCGGGAGCTCCTTCCTACGAGCAGTACTTC.

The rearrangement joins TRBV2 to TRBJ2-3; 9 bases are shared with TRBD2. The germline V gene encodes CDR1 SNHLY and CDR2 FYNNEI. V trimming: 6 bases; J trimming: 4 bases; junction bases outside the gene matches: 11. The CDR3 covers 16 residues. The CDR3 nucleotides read TGTGCCAGCAGCAAGGGGACTAGCCTTCTTTCAGATACGCAGTATTTT. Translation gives CASSKGTSLLSDTQYF.

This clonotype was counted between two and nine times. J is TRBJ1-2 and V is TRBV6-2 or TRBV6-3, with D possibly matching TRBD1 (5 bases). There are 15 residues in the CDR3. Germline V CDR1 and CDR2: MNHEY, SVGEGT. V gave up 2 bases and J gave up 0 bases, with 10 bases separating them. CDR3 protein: CASSYQGMANYGYTF. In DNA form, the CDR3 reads TGTGCCAGCAGTTACCAGGGTATGGCTAACTATGGCTACACCTTC.

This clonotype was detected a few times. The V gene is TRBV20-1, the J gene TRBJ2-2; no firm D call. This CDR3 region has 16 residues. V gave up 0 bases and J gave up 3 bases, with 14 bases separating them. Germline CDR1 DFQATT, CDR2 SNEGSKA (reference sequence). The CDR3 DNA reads TGCAGTGCTAGAGATTTAAGGGCTCTAGACACCGGGGAGCTGTTTTTT. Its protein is CSARDLRALDTGELFF.

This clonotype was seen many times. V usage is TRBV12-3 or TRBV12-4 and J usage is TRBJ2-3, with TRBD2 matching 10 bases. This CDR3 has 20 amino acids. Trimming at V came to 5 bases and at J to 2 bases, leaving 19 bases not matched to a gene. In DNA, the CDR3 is TGTGCCAGCAGTCCAACACCGGGACAAGAGACTAGCGGGTACACAGATACGCAGTATTTT. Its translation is CASSPTPGQETSGYTDTQYF.